The rows below give T cell receptor beta chains drawn from one sample of a study of cytomegalovirus exposure and HLA in healthy donors. Sequencing was performed with immunoSEQ multiplex PCR; in TCRdb, only in-frame clones are kept and a portion is missing. The sample consists of 200,000 or so clones, 82% of them appearing once. The specimen sequenced was PBMCs. These receptors all stem from a woman aged 50 to 60 in good health and CMV-seropositive. The CDR3 runs from the conserved cysteine through the conserved F or W. Each record gives: J gene, clone size, D gene, V gene, CDR3 protein, CDR3 DNA. The D gene is left open where the match is weak. Expanded clones get a size class; other rows say once, few or many, or leave the size out.

TRBJ2-7 once - TRBV5-5 CASSRSGSNEQYF TGTGCCAGCAGCAGATCCGGGAGCAACGAGCAGTACTTC
TRBJ2-7 - TRBD1 TRBV18 CASSPRTGGYEQYF TGTGCCAGCTCACCGAGGACAGGGGGGTACGAGCAGTACTTC
TRBJ1-1 few TRBD1 TRBV28 CASRSDRGDTEAFF TGTGCCAGCCGCTCAGACAGGGGAGACACTGAAGCTTTCTTT
TRBJ2-4 - - TRBV6-1 CASSEGRALAKNIQYF TGTGCCAGCAGTGAAGGGCGGGCGCTAGCCAAAAACATTCAGTACTTC
TRBJ2-5 - - TRBV25-1 CATQEGAAPYF TGTGCCACCCAGGAGGGGGCGGCCCCCTACTTC
TRBJ2-3 few - TRBV6-1 CASSGDYTDTQYF TGTGCCAGCAGCGGTGATTACACAGATACGCAGTATTTT
TRBJ2-5 - - TRBV20-1 CSGGVQETQYF TGCAGTGGGGGGGTACAAGAGACCCAGTACTTC
TRBJ2-1 - TRBD2 TRBV5-8 CASRGLGAGAFDEQFF TGTGCCAGCAGGGGACTTGGGGCGGGAGCCTTCGATGAGCAGTTCTTC
TRBJ2-7 - TRBD2 TRBV18 CASSFGLVSYEQYF TGTGCCAGCTCCTTCGGACTAGTCTCCTACGAGCAGTACTTC
TRBJ1-5 - - TRBV18 CASSPPGSRQPQHF TGTGCCAGCTCACCCCCAGGTTCCCGTCAGCCCCAGCATTTT
TRBJ2-5 - TRBD1 TRBV6-1 CASGTGLQETQYF TGTGCCTCCGGGACAGGTCTACAAGAGACCCAGTACTTC
TRBJ2-7 - TRBD2 TRBV5-6 CASSRGLASYEQYF TGTGCCAGCAGCCGGGGACTAGCATCGTACGAGCAGTACTTC
TRBJ1-2 - - TRBV6-1 CASERSTFYGYTF TGTGCCTCAGAGAGGTCGACTTTCTATGGCTACACCTTC
TRBJ1-2 once - TRBV28 CASSLAGIYGYTF TGTGCCAGCAGTTTAGCAGGGATCTATGGCTACACCTTC
TRBJ2-7 - - TRBV9 CASSVSCEQYF TGTGCCAGCAGCGTATCGTGTGAGCAGTACTTC
TRBJ2-5 - TRBD2 TRBV7-3 CASSKGLAEETQYF TGTGCCAGCAGCAAGGGACTAGCGGAAGAGACCCAGTACTTC
TRBJ1-5 - TRBD1 TRBV25-1 CASSQGQAVHF TGTGCCAGCAGCCAGGGACAGGCGGTGCATTTT
TRBJ1-5 - - TRBV28 CASSLAGIPLQHF TGTGCCAGCAGTTTGGCAGGGATCCCGCTCCAGCATTTT
TRBJ2-1 - - TRBV28 CATSPRQAFPFNEQFF TGTGCCACCTCACCCCGACAGGCCTTCCCGTTCAATGAGCAGTTCTTC
TRBJ2-7 - TRBD2 TRBV5-1 CASSFSGTYEQYF TGCGCCAGCAGCTTTAGCGGGACCTACGAGCAGTACTTC
TRBJ1-5 few - TRBV7-9 CASSLGGGYHQPQHF TGTGCCAGCAGCTTAGGAGGCGGGTACCATCAGCCCCAGCATTTT
TRBJ2-7 - TRBD1 TRBV9 CASSGPRDSGTYEQYF TGTGCCAGCAGCGGCCCTCGGGACAGCGGAACTTACGAGCAGTACTTC
TRBJ1-5 - TRBD1 TRBV27 CASSRRGTDSNQPQHF TGTGCCAGCAGTCGCCGTGGGACAGATAGCAATCAGCCCCAGCATTTT
TRBJ2-2 once TRBD2 TRBV7-6 CASRVGLADTGELFF TGTGCCAGCAGGGTGGGACTAGCGGACACCGGGGAGCTGTTTTTT
TRBJ2-7 - - TRBV5-1 CASSLSSSSYEQYF TGCGCCAGCAGCTTATCTTCTAGCTCCTACGAGCAGTACTTC
TRBJ1-5 - - TRBV28 CASRRGGQPQHF TGTGCCAGCAGGCGGGGGGGTCAGCCCCAGCATTTT
TRBJ2-7 once TRBD2 TRBV9 CASSVGSGESSYEQYF TGTGCCAGCAGCGTAGGTAGCGGGGAGAGCTCCTACGAGCAGTACTTC
TRBJ1-1 - TRBD1 TRBV14 CASSQDGTGKNTEAFF TGTGCCAGCAGCCAAGATGGGACAGGGAAGAACACTGAAGCTTTCTTT
TRBJ2-4 once TRBD1 TRBV7-2 CASSPGGRAKNIQYF TGTGCCAGCAGCCCAGGGGGCCGGGCCAAAAACATTCAGTACTTC
TRBJ2-7 - - TRBV11-2 CASSPRQGGEQYF TGTGCCAGCAGCCCCAGACAGGGAGGTGAGCAGTACTTC
TRBJ1-2 few - TRBV28 CASSPPKSQTRGYTF TGTGCCAGCAGTCCGCCTAAATCTCAAACGAGGGGCTACACCTTC
TRBJ1-2 - - TRBV18 CASSLTDSDYGYTF TGTGCCAGCTCACTCACGGACAGCGACTATGGCTACACCTTC
TRBJ2-7 - TRBD2 TRBV4-1 CASSSRLAGEQYF TGCGCCAGCAGCTCTCGACTAGCGGGGGAGCAGTACTTC
TRBJ2-7 - TRBD1 TRBV29-1 CSATGTGEQYF TGCAGCGCAACGGGGACAGGCGAGCAGTACTTC
TRBJ2-5 few - TRBV4-1 CASSQELRGTQYF TGCGCCAGCAGCCAAGAGCTCCGGGGGACCCAGTACTTC
TRBJ2-7 - TRBD2 TRBV28 CASSLFSGGPSYEQYF TGTGCCAGCAGTTTATTCAGCGGGGGGCCCTCCTACGAGCAGTACTTC
TRBJ2-1 - TRBD1 TRBV2 CASSEDRKQFF TGTGCCAGCAGTGAGGACAGGAAGCAGTTCTTC
TRBJ2-5 - - TRBV27 CASSLAGRYQETQYF TGTGCCAGCAGTTTAGCGGGGAGGTACCAAGAGACCCAGTACTTC
TRBJ2-3 - - TRBV2 CASNRLADTQYF TGTGCCAGCAATCGACTGGCAGATACGCAGTATTTT
TRBJ2-1 - - TRBV18 CASSPPQGSYNEQFF TGTGCCAGCTCACCACCCCAGGGATCCTACAATGAGCAGTTCTTC
TRBJ1-1 few - TRBV6-5 CASSPGAYTEAFF TGTGCCAGCAGCCCTGGGGCCTACACTGAAGCTTTCTTT
TRBJ2-4 once - TRBV10-1 CASSGSGAWGNSQYF TGCGCCAGCAGTGGTAGCGGAGCGTGGGGAAACAGTCAGTACTTC
TRBJ2-7 once - TRBV5-4 CASSLGSRGGYEQYF TGTGCCAGCAGCTTGGGCAGCAGGGGTGGGTACGAGCAGTACTTC
TRBJ1-4 - - TRBV6-6 CASSYSGSPTNEKLFF TGTGCCAGCAGTTACTCCGGGTCTCCAACTAATGAAAAACTGTTTTTT
TRBJ2-7 - TRBD1 TRBV6-1 CASSEQGTGFHEQYF TGTGCCAGCAGTGAGCAGGGGACAGGGTTCCACGAGCAGTACTTC
TRBJ2-5 - TRBD1 TRBV11-2 CASSLGPGQGAKETQYF TGTGCCAGCAGCTTGGGCCCGGGACAGGGGGCTAAGGAGACCCAGTACTTC
TRBJ1-4 - - TRBV19 CASRRGGSF TGTGCCAGTAGGCGGGGGGGTAGTTTT
TRBJ1-2 - TRBD1 TRBV10-3 CAISESTGASLNYGYTF TGTGCCATCAGTGAGAGCACAGGGGCGAGTCTTAACTATGGCTACACCTTC
TRBJ2-7 - TRBD2 TRBV19 CATGTSLNEQYF TGTGCCACCGGGACTAGCTTGAACGAGCAGTACTTC
TRBJ2-7 - - TRBV2 CASSEDRNTEQYF TGTGCCAGCAGTGAAGACAGGAATACCGAGCAGTACTTC
TRBJ2-3 - TRBD1 TRBV6-5 CASSYGTGGTDTQYF TGTGCCAGCAGTTACGGGACAGGCGGCACAGATACGCAGTATTTT
TRBJ1-2 - - TRBV29-1 CSVETANYGYTF TGCAGCGTTGAAACAGCTAACTATGGCTACACCTTC